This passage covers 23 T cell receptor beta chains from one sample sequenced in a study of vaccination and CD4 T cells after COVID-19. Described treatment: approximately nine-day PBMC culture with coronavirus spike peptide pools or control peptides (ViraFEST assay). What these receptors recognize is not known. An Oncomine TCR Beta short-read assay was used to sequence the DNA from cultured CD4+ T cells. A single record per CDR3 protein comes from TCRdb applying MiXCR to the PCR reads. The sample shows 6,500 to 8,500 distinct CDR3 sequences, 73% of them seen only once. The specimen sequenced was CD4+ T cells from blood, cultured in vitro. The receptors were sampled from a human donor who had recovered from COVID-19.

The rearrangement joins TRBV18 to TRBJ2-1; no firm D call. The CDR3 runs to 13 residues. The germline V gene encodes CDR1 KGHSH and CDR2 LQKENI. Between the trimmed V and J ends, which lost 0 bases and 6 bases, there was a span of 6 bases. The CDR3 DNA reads TGTGCCAGCTCACCACCTTCTAGCAATGAGCAGTTCTTC. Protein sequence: CASSPPSSNEQFF.

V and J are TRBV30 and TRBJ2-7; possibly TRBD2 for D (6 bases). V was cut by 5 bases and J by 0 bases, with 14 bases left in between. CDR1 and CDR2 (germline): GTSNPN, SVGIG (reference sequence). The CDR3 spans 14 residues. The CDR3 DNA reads TGTGCCTGGCGGGGGACTGCGTACTCCTACGAGCAGTACTTC. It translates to CAWRGTAYSYEQYF.

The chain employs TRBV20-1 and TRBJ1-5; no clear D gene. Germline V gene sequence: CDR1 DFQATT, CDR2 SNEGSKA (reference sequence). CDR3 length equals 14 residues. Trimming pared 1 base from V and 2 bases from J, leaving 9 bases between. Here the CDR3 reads CSARVSRGNQPQHF. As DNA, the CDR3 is TGCAGTGCTAGAGTTTCTAGAGGCAATCAGCCCCAGCATTTT.

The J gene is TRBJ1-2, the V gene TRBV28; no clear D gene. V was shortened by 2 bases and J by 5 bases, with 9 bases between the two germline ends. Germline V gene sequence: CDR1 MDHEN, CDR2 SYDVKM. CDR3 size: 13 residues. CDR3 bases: TGTGCCAGCAGTTTAGTCGGCGGGTATGGCTACACCTTC. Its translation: CASSLVGGYGYTF.

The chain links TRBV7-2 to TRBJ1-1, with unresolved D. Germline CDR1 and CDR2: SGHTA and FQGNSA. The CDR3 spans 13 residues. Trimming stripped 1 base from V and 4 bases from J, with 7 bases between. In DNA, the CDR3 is TGTGCCAGCAGCTTAGGACTGGGCACTGAAGCTTTCTTT. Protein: CASSLGLGTEAFF.

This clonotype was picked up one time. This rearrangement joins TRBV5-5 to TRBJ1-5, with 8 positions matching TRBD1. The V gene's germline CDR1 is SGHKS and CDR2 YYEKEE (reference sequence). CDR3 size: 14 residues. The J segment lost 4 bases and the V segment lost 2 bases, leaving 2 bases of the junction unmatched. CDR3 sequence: CASSLQGGNQPQHF. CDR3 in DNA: TGTGCCAGCAGCTTACAGGGGGGGAATCAGCCCCAGCATTTT.

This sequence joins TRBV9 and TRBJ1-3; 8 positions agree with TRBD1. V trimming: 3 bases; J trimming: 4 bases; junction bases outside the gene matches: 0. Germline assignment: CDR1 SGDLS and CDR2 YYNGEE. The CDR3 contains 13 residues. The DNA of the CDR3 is TGTGCCAGCAGCGGGGACAGGGGAAACACCATATATTTT. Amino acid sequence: CASSGDRGNTIYF.

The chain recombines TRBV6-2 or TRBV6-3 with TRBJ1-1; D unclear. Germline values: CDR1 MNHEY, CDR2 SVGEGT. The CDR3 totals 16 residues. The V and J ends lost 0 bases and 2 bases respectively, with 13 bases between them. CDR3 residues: CASSYSRAGPNTEAFF. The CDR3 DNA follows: TGTGCCAGCAGTTACTCGCGTGCAGGCCCCAACACTGAAGCTTTCTTT.

CDR3 in amino acids: CASSLVEPVRYYGYTF. CDR3 DNA sequence: TGTGCCAGCAGCTTAGTCGAGCCAGTCCGATACTATGGCTACACCTTC. The chain links TRBV11-2 to TRBJ1-2; unclear D gene. Trimming took 1 base from V and 3 from J, leaving 15 bases between them. This CDR3 comprises 16 residues. Germline V gene data show CDR1 as SGHAT and CDR2 as FQNNGV. The full variable domain, in which reference TRBV11-2 and TRBJ1-2 provide the parts outside the CDR3, is EAGVAQSPRYKIIEKRQSVAFWCNPISGHATLYWYQQILGQGPKLLIQFQNNGVVDDSQLPKDRFSAERLKGVDSTLKIQPAKLEDSAVYLCASSLVEPVRYYGYTFGSGTRLTVV.

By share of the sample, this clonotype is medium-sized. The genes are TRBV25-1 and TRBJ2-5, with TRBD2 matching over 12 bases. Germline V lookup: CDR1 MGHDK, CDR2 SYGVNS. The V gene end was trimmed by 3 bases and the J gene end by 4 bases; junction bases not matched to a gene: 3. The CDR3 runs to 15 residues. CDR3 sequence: CASSDVLAGGETQYF. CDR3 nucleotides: TGTGCCAGCAGTGACGTACTAGCGGGAGGAGAGACCCAGTACTTC.

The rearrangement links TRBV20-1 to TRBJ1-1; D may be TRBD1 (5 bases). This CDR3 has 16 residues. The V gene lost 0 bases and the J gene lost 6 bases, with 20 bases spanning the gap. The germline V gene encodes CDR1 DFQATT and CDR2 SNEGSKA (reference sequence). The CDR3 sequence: CSARDLSRGVAPEAFF. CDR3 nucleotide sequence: TGCAGTGCTAGAGATTTGAGCAGAGGGGTCGCTCCTGAAGCTTTCTTT.

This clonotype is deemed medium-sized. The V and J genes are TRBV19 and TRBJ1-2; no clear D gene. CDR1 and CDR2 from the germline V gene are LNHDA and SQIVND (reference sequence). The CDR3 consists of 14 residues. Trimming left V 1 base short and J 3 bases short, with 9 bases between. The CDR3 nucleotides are TGTGCCAGTAGTATAGCTCAGGAATACTATGGCTACACCTTC. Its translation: CASSIAQEYYGYTF.

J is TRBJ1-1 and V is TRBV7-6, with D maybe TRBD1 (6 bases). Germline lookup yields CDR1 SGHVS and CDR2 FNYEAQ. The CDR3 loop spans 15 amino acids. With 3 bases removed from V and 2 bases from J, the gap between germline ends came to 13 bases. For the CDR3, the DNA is TGTGCCAGCAGCTTGGGGACACGAAAAAACACTGAAGCTTTCTTT. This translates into CASSLGTRKNTEAFF.

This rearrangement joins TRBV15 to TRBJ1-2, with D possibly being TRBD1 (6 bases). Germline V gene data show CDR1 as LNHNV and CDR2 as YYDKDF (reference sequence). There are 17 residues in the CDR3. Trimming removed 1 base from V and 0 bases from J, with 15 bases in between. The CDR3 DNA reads TGTGCCACCAGCAGAGCAGGGGTGGGGTTTGCTAACTATGGCTACACCTTC. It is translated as CATSRAGVGFANYGYTF.

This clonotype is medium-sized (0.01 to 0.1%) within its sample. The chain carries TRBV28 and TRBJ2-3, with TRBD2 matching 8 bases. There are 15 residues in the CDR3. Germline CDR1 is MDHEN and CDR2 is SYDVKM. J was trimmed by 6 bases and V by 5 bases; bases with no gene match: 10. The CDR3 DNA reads TGTGCCAGCAGTACACCGGGACTAGTGAGGGATACGCAGTATTTT. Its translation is CASSTPGLVRDTQYF. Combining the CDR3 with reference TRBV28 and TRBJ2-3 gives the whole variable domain DVKVTQSSRYLVKRTGEKVFLECVQDMDHENMFWYRQDPGLGLRLIYFSYDVKMKEKGDIPEGYSVSREKKERFSLILESASTNQTSMYLCASSTPGLVRDTQYFGPGTRLTVL.

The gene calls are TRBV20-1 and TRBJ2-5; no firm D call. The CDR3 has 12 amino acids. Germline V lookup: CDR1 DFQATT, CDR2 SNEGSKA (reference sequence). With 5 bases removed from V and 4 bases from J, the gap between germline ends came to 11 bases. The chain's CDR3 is CSAYFTGETQYF. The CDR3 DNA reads TGCAGTGCTTACTTCACCGGAGAGACCCAGTACTTC.

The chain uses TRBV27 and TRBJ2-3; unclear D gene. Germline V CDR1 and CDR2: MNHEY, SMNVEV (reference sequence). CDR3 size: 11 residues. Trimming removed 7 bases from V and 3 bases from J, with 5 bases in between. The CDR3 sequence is CASKSTDTQYF. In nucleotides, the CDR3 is TGTGCCAGCAAGTCGACAGATACGCAGTATTTT.

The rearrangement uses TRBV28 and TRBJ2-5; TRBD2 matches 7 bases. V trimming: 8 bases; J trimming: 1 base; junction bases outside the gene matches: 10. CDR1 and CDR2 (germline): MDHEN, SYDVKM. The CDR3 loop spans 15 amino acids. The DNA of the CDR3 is TGTGCCAGCGCATGGGGGGGAACCCTCCAAGAGACCCAGTACTTC. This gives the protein CASAWGGTLQETQYF.

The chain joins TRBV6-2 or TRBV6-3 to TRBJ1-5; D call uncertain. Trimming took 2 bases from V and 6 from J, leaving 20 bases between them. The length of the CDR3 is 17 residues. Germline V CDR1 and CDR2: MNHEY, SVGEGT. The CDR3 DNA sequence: TGTGCCAGCAGTTACGCTCTTCGGCAGGCTTATGGTCAGCCCCAGCATTTT. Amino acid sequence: CASSYALRQAYGQPQHF.

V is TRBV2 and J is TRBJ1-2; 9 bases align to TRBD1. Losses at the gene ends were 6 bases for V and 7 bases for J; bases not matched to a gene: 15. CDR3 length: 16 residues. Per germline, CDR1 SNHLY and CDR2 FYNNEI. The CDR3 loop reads CASSPGGTGKLSGYTF. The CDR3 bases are TGTGCCAGCAGCCCGGGGGGGACAGGGAAACTGAGTGGCTACACCTTC.

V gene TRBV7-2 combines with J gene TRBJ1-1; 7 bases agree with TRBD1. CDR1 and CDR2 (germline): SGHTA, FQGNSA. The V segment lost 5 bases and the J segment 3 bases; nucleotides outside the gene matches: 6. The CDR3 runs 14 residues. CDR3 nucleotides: TGTGCCAGCAGCACCCGGGACAGCGACACTGAAGCTTTCTTT. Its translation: CASSTRDSDTEAFF.

The CDR3 DNA reads TGTGCCACCAGCAGCCCCGCAGGGTACGGCACCGGGGAGCTGTTTTTT. Translating gives CATSSPAGYGTGELFF. The chain combines TRBV15 with TRBJ2-2, with a possible D match to TRBD1 (5 bases). This CDR3 has 16 residues. Between the trimmed V and J ends, which lost 3 bases and 4 bases, there was a span of 15 bases. Germline loops: CDR1 LNHNV, CDR2 YYDKDF (reference sequence).

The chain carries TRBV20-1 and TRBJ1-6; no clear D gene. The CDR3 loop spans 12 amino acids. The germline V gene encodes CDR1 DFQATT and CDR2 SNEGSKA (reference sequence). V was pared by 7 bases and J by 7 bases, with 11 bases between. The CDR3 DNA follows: TGCAGTGGGGCATTCGCCAATTCACCCCTCCACTTT. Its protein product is CSGAFANSPLHF.